This T cell receptor (beta chain) comes out of a study of T cells in Graves' hyperthyroidism and ophthalmopathy. Using RNA transcripts as the source, TCR beta CDR3 regions were amplified. Carried out on the TCR CDR3, a first-round RT-PCR used the HTBI primer set. MiXCR, applied by TCRdb to the multiplex PCR reads, yields one record per CDR3 protein. The sample holds 30,000 to 35,000 distinct CDR3 sequences, 52% seen once. V lost 3 bases and J lost 5; bases outside the gene matches: 4. Per germline, CDR1 SGHRS and CDR2 YFSETQ. This CDR3 contains 15 residues. Sequenced sample: blood. The clonotype was recovered from a woman between 35 and 50 years old with Graves' ophthalmopathy. The gene calls are TRBV5-1 and TRBJ1-6; 8 bases align to TRBD1. The CDR3 sequence: CASSSEQGDNSPLHF. CDR3 nucleotides: TGCGCCAGCAGCTCCGAACAGGGGGATAATTCACCCCTCCACTTT.